The sequence of this T cell receptor (beta chain) was determined in a study of blood T cell repertoires in COVID-19. At the level of the study: Researchers got acute and convalescent COVID-19 samples from the United States, Italy and Spain.

Generated by immunoSEQ multiplex PCR, the TCRdb table keeps only in-frame clones and is missing some. The data contain over 50,000 clones, 84% of them singletons. V trimming: 4 bases; J trimming: 0 bases; junction bases outside the gene matches: 6. The CDR3 has 16 residues. Germline-derived CDR1 and CDR2 are MDHEN and SYDVKM. The V call is TRBV28, the J call TRBJ1-5; 7 bases map to TRBD1. This clonotype was sampled from a man aged 50-60 years with acute or convalescent COVID-19. The sequenced sample consisted of peripheral blood. Here the CDR3 DNA reads TGTGCCAGCAGTTATAAACAGGGGCATAGCAATCAGCCCCAGCATTTT. This translates into CASSYKQGHSNQPQHF.